Listed here are 22 T cell receptor beta chains from one sample, sequenced in a study of T cells in Graves' hyperthyroidism and ophthalmopathy. Authors of the study amplified TCR beta CDR3 regions from RNA transcripts. The primer set for the first-round RT-PCR of the TCR CDR3 was HTBI. TCRdb used MiXCR to reprocess the multiplex PCR reads, holding one entry per CDR3 protein. Here the sample spans 350,000 to 450,000 distinct CDR3 sequences, over 12% being singletons. Material for sequencing was blood. Receptor source: a man between 50 and 59 years old with Graves' ophthalmopathy.

The table lists this clonotype with many counts. V and J are TRBV20-1 and TRBJ1-2; TRBD1 might be the D (5 bases). This CDR3 contains 14 residues. Trimming removed 1 base at V and 0 bases at J, with 9 bases between. CDR1 DFQATT and CDR2 SNEGSKA come from the germline V gene (reference sequence). The CDR3 DNA follows: TGCAGTGCTAGAGGCCAGGGACCTAACTATGGCTACACCTTC. Amino acid sequence: CSARGQGPNYGYTF.

The table lists this clonotype with many counts. The chain combines TRBV18 with TRBJ1-2; D not certain. The germline V and J ends were trimmed by 4 bases and 9 bases, with 15 bases remaining between them. Germline values: CDR1 KGHSH, CDR2 LQKENI. The CDR3 totals 13 residues. CDR3 sequence: CASSLSGDVSYTF. The CDR3 nucleotides are TGTGCCAGCTCACTCTCGGGAGACGTCAGCTACACCTTC.

This sequence joins TRBV25-1 and TRBJ2-5; D is unresolved. Between the trimmed V and J ends, which lost 6 bases and 11 bases, there was a span of 16 bases. The CDR3 covers 12 residues. Germline V gene lookup returns CDR1 MGHDK and CDR2 SYGVNS. CDR3 sequence (DNA): TGTGCCAGCAGGGCTATCATTTTTAGACAGTACTTC. Translating gives CASRAIIFRQYF.

This clonotype was seen ten or more times. The J gene is TRBJ2-1, the V gene TRBV2; 8 bases map to TRBD1. After removal of 5 bases from V and 7 bases from J, the junction contained 1 base not matched to a gene. The germline CDR1 and CDR2 sequences are SNHLY and FYNNEI. This CDR3 spans 12 amino acids. CDR3 DNA sequence: TGTGCCAGCAGTAGGGACAGGAATGAGCAGTTCTTC. Its protein is CASSRDRNEQFF. Full variable domain (missing parts from reference TRBV2 and TRBJ2-1): EPEVTQTPSHQVTQMGQEVILRCVPISNHLYFYWYRQILGQKVEFLVSFYNNEISEKSEIFDDQFSVERPDGSNFTLKIRSTKLEDSAMYFCASSRDRNEQFFGPGTRLTVL.

This sequence joins TRBV28 and TRBJ1-6, with a tentative D call TRBD1 (6 bases). CDR3 length: 15 amino acids. The ends were cut back, 5 bases at V and 0 bases at J, with 8 bases in the middle. Germline-derived CDR1 and CDR2 are MDHEN and SYDVKM. The CDR3 sequence is CASSARGSYNSPLHF. CDR3 bases: TGTGCCAGCAGTGCCAGGGGCTCCTATAATTCACCCCTCCACTTT.

This chain links TRBV19 with TRBJ2-2; 12 nucleotides line up with TRBD2. V was pared by 10 bases and J by 6 bases, with 6 bases of the junction left unmatched. Germline V gives CDR1 LNHDA, CDR2 SQIVND (reference sequence). CDR3 length equals 14 residues. The CDR3 bases are TGTGCCACTCGGACTAGCGGGACCGCCGGGGAGCTGTTTTTT. Translated: CATRTSGTAGELFF.

This sequence joins TRBV3-1 and TRBJ2-2; D uncertain. CDR1 is LGHDT and CDR2 is YNNKEL in the germline V gene (reference sequence). The CDR3 consists of 13 residues. The V end lost 5 bases, the J end lost 7 bases, and 11 bases lay between the germline ends. CDR3: CASSLGSVGELFF. The CDR3 region has the DNA TGTGCCAGCAGCTTAGGCTCGGTCGGGGAGCTGTTTTTT.

The DNA of the CDR3 is TGCGCCAGCAGCTTGGGGCTCGGCAGAACCTTTTCGGGCGAGCAGTACTTC. Its protein is CASSLGLGRTFSGEQYF. The rearrangement joins TRBV5-1 to TRBJ2-7; D not resolved. V lost 0 bases and J 6 bases, leaving 22 bases between the germline ends. The CDR3 consists of 17 residues. Germline values: CDR1 SGHRS, CDR2 YFSETQ.

Many counts were recorded for this clonotype. This chain connects TRBV6-1 to TRBJ2-7; unclear D gene. The CDR3 has 11 residues. The germline gives CDR1 MNHNS, CDR2 SASEGT. V shed 2 bases and J shed 7 bases, with 6 bases lying between them. The CDR3 is CASSELDEQYF. The CDR3 coding sequence is TGTGCCAGCAGTGAATTGGATGAGCAGTACTTC.

This clonotype was recorded only once. The conserved phenylalanine or tryptophan normally closing the CDR3 is absent here, so this likely arose from a read error. CDR3 amino acids: CSASPAGWNYGYTY. The CDR3 DNA is TGCAGTGCTAGCCCCGCGGGGTGGAACTATGGCTACACCTAC. The chain combines TRBV20-1 with TRBJ1-2; D is uncertain. CDR3 size: 14 residues. V lost 3 bases and J lost 2, with 13 bases in between. CDR1 and CDR2 (germline): DFQATT, SNEGSKA (reference sequence).

In this sample, this clonotype turned up a few times. The chain has TRBV7-8 and TRBJ2-3, with TRBD2 matching over 7 bases. CDR1 is SGHVS and CDR2 is FQNEAQ in the germline V gene. V gave up 5 bases and J gave up 2 bases; unmatched junction bases: 16. This CDR3 has 18 amino acids. CDR3 protein: CASSRAIGTIGNTDTQYF. The CDR3, as DNA: TGTGCCAGCAGCCGCGCCATCGGGACTATTGGGAACACAGATACGCAGTATTTT.

The table lists this clonotype with many counts. This rearrangement joins TRBV2 to TRBJ2-1; 11 positions match TRBD2. The germline gives CDR1 SNHLY, CDR2 FYNNEI. The CDR3 is made up of 14 amino acids. Germline trimming cut 5 bases from V and 9 bases from J; bases unmatched to any gene: 6. The CDR3: CASSMRLAGREQFF. DNA of the CDR3: TGTGCCAGCAGTATGCGACTAGCGGGACGTGAGCAGTTCTTC.

As regards this clonotype: One base away lies a much larger clone, so this may be a sequencing read error. The chain carries TRBV7-9 and TRBJ2-1; maybe TRBD1 (5 bases). The CDR3 runs 14 residues. V shed 3 bases and J shed 11 bases, with 17 bases lying between them. The germline CDR1 and CDR2 sequences are SEHNR and FQNEAQ (reference sequence). The CDR3 DNA follows: TGTGCCAGCAGCTTCGGTGACAGACACCTCAAGCAGTTCTTC. It is translated as CASSFGDRHLKQFF.

The chain joins TRBV10-1 to TRBJ2-3, with D perhaps given as TRBD1 or TRBD2 (5 bases each). Looked up from germline, CDR1 is WNHNN and CDR2 is SYGVQD (reference sequence). V lost 6 bases and J lost 9, with 19 bases in between. The CDR3 has 14 amino acids. The CDR3 sequence: CASSSGTSLGTQYF. CDR3 DNA: TGCGCCAGCAGCTCCGGGACGTCATTAGGGACGCAGTATTTT.

Many counts were recorded for this clonotype. V is TRBV20-1 and J is TRBJ1-5; D possibly corresponds to TRBD1 (5 bases). The CDR3 runs 14 residues. Germline V gene lookup returns CDR1 DFQATT and CDR2 SNEGSKA (reference sequence). The V end lost 0 bases, the J end lost 4 bases, and 10 bases lay between the germline ends. The CDR3, as DNA: TGCAGTGCTAGAGAGGGGACGGTGAATCAGCCCCAGCATTTT. This translates into CSAREGTVNQPQHF.

The chain carries TRBV6-1 and TRBJ2-7; 8 nucleotides match TRBD1. The V gene's germline CDR1 is MNHNS and CDR2 SASEGT. V dropped 11 bases and J dropped 2; count of bases not matched to a gene: 8. CDR3 length: 13 residues. The CDR3 loop is CAGQGAGTYEQYF. The CDR3 bases are TGTGCCGGCCAGGGGGCAGGAACCTACGAGCAGTACTTC.

This clonotype was counted ten times or more. This chain uses TRBV30 with TRBJ1-5; TRBD1 is a possible D gene (5 bases). Per the germline V gene, CDR1 is GTSNPN and CDR2 is SVGIG (reference sequence). This CDR3 has 14 amino acids. V lost 3 bases and J lost 0, with 9 bases in between. CDR3 protein: CAWRSQASNQPQHF. CDR3 bases: TGTGCCTGGAGATCACAGGCTAGCAATCAGCCCCAGCATTTT.

Comment on this clonotype: A much more abundant neighbour one base away suggests this may be a read error. This chain connects TRBV7-8 to TRBJ2-1; maybe TRBD2 (6 bases). The CDR3 extends over 14 amino acids. CDR1 and CDR2 (germline): SGHVS, FQNEAQ. CDR3 bases: TGTGCCAGCAGTCCGGAGGGCTCCTACAATGAGGAGTTCTTC. This codes for CASSPEGSYNEEFF.

This clonotype occurred a few times. The chain has TRBV15 and TRBJ2-7; 7 nucleotides match TRBD1. CDR1 is LNHNV and CDR2 is YYDKDF in the germline V gene (reference sequence). The CDR3 is 15 amino acids. The ends lost 5 bases at V and 4 bases at J; junction bases unmatched: 11. CDR3 bases: TGTGCCACCAGCGCCGACAGGGATTTACCTTACGAGCAGTACTTC. Amino acid sequence: CATSADRDLPYEQYF.

J is TRBJ2-1 and V is TRBV2; possible D gene TRBD2, 6 bases. The V end was cut by 6 bases, the J end by 4 bases, with 10 bases between. This CDR3 has 13 residues. CDR1 and CDR2 from the germline V gene are SNHLY and FYNNEI. CDR3 nucleotides: TGTGCCAGCAGCTCTCTAGCGTACAATGAGCAGTTCTTC. It is translated as CASSSLAYNEQFF.

At least ten counts were recorded for this clonotype. The chain carries TRBV5-1 and TRBJ1-1, with 9 bases lining up with TRBD1. V shed 0 bases and J 10 bases; nucleotides not matched to a gene: 4. CDR1 SGHRS and CDR2 YFSETQ come from the germline V gene. CDR3 size: 13 residues. This CDR3 is CASSLVDRGRAFF. Written as DNA, the CDR3 is TGCGCCAGCAGCTTGGTGGACAGGGGTAGAGCTTTCTTT.

This clonotype occurred many times. V is TRBV28 and J is TRBJ1-1; D gene ambiguous. From germline, CDR1 is MDHEN and CDR2 SYDVKM. The CDR3 spans 12 residues. The V gene lost 6 bases and the J gene lost 6 bases, with 11 bases spanning the gap. DNA for the CDR3: TGTGCCAGCAGCGCGGACTTATCTGAAGCTTTCTTT. Amino acids: CASSADLSEAFF.